This entry features one T cell receptor (beta chain) sequence. Sequenced by immunoSEQ multiplex PCR; TCRdb stores in-frame clones only, minus some. The table records about 50,000 clones, around 80% of them present only once. The data are from a study of blood T cell repertoires in COVID-19. V shed 1 base and J 6 bases; nucleotides not matched to a gene: 3. This CDR3 spans 15 amino acids. The V gene's germline CDR1 is KGHDR and CDR2 SFDVKD. V and J are TRBV24-1 and TRBJ2-1, with 9 bases identical to TRBD1. The sequence was collected from a man between 40 and 49 years old with acute or convalescent COVID-19. Sequencing used peripheral blood. The CDR3 DNA reads as TGTGCCACCAGTGATTTTGGACAGGGGACCAATGAGCAGTTCTTC. Its protein is CATSDFGQGTNEQFF.